The present TCR beta chain was sequenced within a study of cytomegalovirus exposure and HLA in healthy donors. Germline assignment: CDR1 KGHSH and CDR2 LQKENI. This CDR3 has 18 residues. V shed 6 bases, J shed 0 bases, and the junction held 12 bases outside the gene matches. To note about this clone: The antigen remains unidentified.

Study results and limitations: The classifier was said to identify cytomegalovirus status with high specificity and sensitivity. Cytomegalovirus association was assigned to over 150 TCR beta chains.

Sequenced by immunoSEQ multiplex PCR; TCRdb stores in-frame clones only, minus some. The repertoire consists of 100,000 to 150,000 clones, with more than 95% occurring once and the leading ten covering around 1.7%. This chain connects TRBV18 to TRBJ2-7; 12 nucleotides align to TRBD2. The receptor was isolated from a man aged 18-30 years in good health and CMV-seronegative. Sequences were obtained from PBMCs. CDR3 nucleotides: TGTGCCAGCTCCCCCGCAAGACTACTAGCGGGGGGCTCCTACGAGCAGTACTTC. Translation: CASSPARLLAGGSYEQYF.